Each of the 5 T cell receptor beta chains below was sequenced from the same sample in a study of cytomegalovirus exposure and HLA in healthy donors. In the PCR, 60 Vbeta and 13 Jbeta primers were used. The table came from immunoSEQ multiplex PCR; TCRdb's copy has only in-frame clones and leaves some out. The data show about 83,000 clones, with more than 80% seen just once and 1.9% held by the top ten. Source material: PBMCs. The receptors shown here come from a woman in her 30s in good health and CMV-seronegative.

The chain combines TRBV15 with TRBJ2-7; D is perhaps TRBD1 (6 bases). Germline values: CDR1 LNHNV, CDR2 YYDKDF (reference sequence). Trimming removed 1 base from V and 2 bases from J, with 15 bases in between. The length of the CDR3 is 16 residues. As DNA, the CDR3 is TGTGCCACCAGCAGAGTCCGGACAGCTACTACCTACGAGCAGTACTTC. Its protein product is CATSRVRTATTYEQYF.

This clone was found once. DNA of the CDR3: TGTGCCAGCAGTGCCAACAGGGGGCTAGTGAGTGAGCAGTTCTTC. The encoded protein is CASSANRGLVSEQFF. The V and J genes are TRBV27 and TRBJ2-1; TRBD1 aligns across 9 bases. This CDR3 is 15 amino acids long. The germline V gene has CDR1 MNHEY and CDR2 SMNVEV (reference sequence). Unmatched junction bases numbered 11, after V lost 5 bases and J lost 9 bases.

CDR3 bases: TGTGCCAGTAGTACCCAGGGGGGAACTGCATCGCGTAACTATGGCTACACCTTC. Translating gives CASSTQGGTASRNYGYTF. The chain combines TRBV19 with TRBJ1-2; 7 bases match TRBD1. Germline-derived CDR1 and CDR2 are LNHDA and SQIVND (reference sequence). Unmatched junction bases numbered 15, after V lost 4 bases and J lost 1 base. The CDR3 is 18 amino acids.

The rearrangement uses TRBV28 and TRBJ1-5, with TRBD1 as a possible D gene (6 bases). The V end lost 5 bases, the J end lost 2 bases, and 16 bases lay between the germline ends. CDR1 MDHEN and CDR2 SYDVKM come from the germline V gene. The CDR3 is 16 residues long. Here the CDR3 reads CASSPKTGLGNQPQHF. CDR3 nucleotides: TGTGCCAGCAGTCCAAAAACAGGGCTGGGCAATCAGCCCCAGCATTTT. Complete variable domain (other parts from reference TRBV28 and TRBJ1-5): DVKVTQSSRYLVKRTGEKVFLECVQDMDHENMFWYRQDPGLGLRLIYFSYDVKMKEKGDIPEGYSVSREKKERFSLILESASTNQTSMYLCASSPKTGLGNQPQHFGDGTRLSIL.

CDR3 sequence reads: CASSRVISYEQYF. The CDR3 DNA reads TGTGCCAGCAGCAGGGTAATCTCCTACGAGCAGTACTTC. J is TRBJ2-7 and V is TRBV28; D is perhaps TRBD1 (5 bases). V was clipped by 6 bases and J by 0 bases, with 9 bases between them. This CDR3 is 13 amino acids long. The germline V gene encodes CDR1 MDHEN and CDR2 SYDVKM.